The clone carrying this T cell receptor beta chain was counted between two and nine times. The antigen remains undetermined. The sample belongs to a study of CD8+CD57+ T cells in acquired aplastic anemia. CD8+CD57+ cell expansion, shown by flow cytometry, had occurred in the patients selected for sequencing. The patients all had a severe acquired aplastic anemia diagnosis. No patient had been given any therapy when blood was sampled. Study results and limitations: The number of CD8+ CDR3 sequences shared by patients and controls was twenty-nine. Researchers reported that CD8+ Simpson's diversity was not significantly different in patients versus controls.

Profiling of TCR beta VDJ combinations and CDR3 sequences used genomic DNA as template. TCRdb processed the reads anew with MiXCR; each CDR3 protein has one entry. The sample shows about 240,000 distinct CDR3 sequences, 47% of them seen only once. The sequence derives from a human donor with aplastic anemia. The material sequenced was sorted CD4+, CD8+, or CD8+CD57+ T cells (not recorded which) from PBMCs.

CDR3 loop: CASSQGLAGDEQFF. In DNA form, the CDR3 reads TGTGCCAGCAGCCAAGGACTAGCGGGAGATGAGCAGTTCTTC. J is TRBJ2-1 and V is TRBV14, with TRBD2 matching over 12 bases. Germline CDR1 SGHDN, CDR2 FVKESK. After removal of 1 base from V and 8 bases from J, the junction contained 0 bases not matched to a gene. This CDR3 is 14 amino acids long.